Listed below are T cell receptor beta chains from one sample, sequenced in a study of beta chain features in type 1 diabetes. Repertoires were generated with immunoSEQ multiplex PCR, while TCRdb's copy carries only in-frame clones and drops some. This table holds roughly 310,000 clones, 11% found once. The material sequenced was naive CD4+ T cells from blood. The origin of the receptors is a woman in her twenties or thirties in good health. Each CDR3 is given with its conserved first and last residue. The order of the fields is V gene, J gene, CDR3 protein.

v_call: TRBV23-1; j_call: TRBJ2-2; cdr3_aa: CASRYTPDRGLTGELFF
v_call: TRBV4-2; j_call: TRBJ2-3; cdr3_aa: CASSQVLSGLPYF
v_call: TRBV30; j_call: TRBJ1-3; cdr3_aa: CAWNRGNSGNTIYF
v_call: TRBV28; j_call: TRBJ2-5; cdr3_aa: CASGTGTETQYF
v_call: TRBV5-1; j_call: TRBJ1-2; cdr3_aa: CASSHDSSGDGYTF
v_call: TRBV7-9; j_call: TRBJ2-5; cdr3_aa: CASSLSSGGRKTQYF
v_call: TRBV5-6; j_call: TRBJ2-3; cdr3_aa: CASSRHSGTNTDTQYF
v_call: TRBV19; j_call: TRBJ1-1; cdr3_aa: CASRVYPSVPEAFF
v_call: TRBV29-1; j_call: TRBJ2-4; cdr3_aa: CSALVGSNKNIQYF
v_call: TRBV1; j_call: TRBJ2-1; cdr3_aa: CTSSLLAGYNEQFF
v_call: TRBV5-1; j_call: TRBJ2-5; cdr3_aa: CASSLLGPETQYF
v_call: TRBV28; j_call: TRBJ2-7; cdr3_aa: CASSGGPGQEDEQYF
v_call: TRBV7-2; j_call: TRBJ2-2; cdr3_aa: CASRVSGTANTGELFF
v_call: TRBV7-9; j_call: TRBJ2-2; cdr3_aa: CASSLGQPTGELFF
v_call: TRBV7-2; j_call: TRBJ1-1; cdr3_aa: CASSLDQGNTEAFF
v_call: TRBV28; j_call: TRBJ2-7; cdr3_aa: CASSLPGQGAFEQYF
v_call: TRBV7-3; j_call: TRBJ2-2; cdr3_aa: CASSGGPVGELFF
v_call: TRBV7-2; j_call: TRBJ1-1; cdr3_aa: CASSLGGDTEAFF
v_call: TRBV9; j_call: TRBJ2-2; cdr3_aa: CASSPGGTDTGELFF
v_call: TRBV29-1; j_call: TRBJ2-1; cdr3_aa: CSVEGLAGHNEQFF
v_call: TRBV11-2; j_call: TRBJ2-3; cdr3_aa: CASSLRVPGADTQYF
v_call: TRBV9; j_call: TRBJ2-7; cdr3_aa: CASSTTGQGYEQYF